A selection of T cell receptor beta chains follows, all from one sample in a study of identical twins. TCRdb fed the 5' RACE reads into MiXCR, producing one record per CDR3 protein. The table shows 350,000 or so distinct CDR3 sequences, with approximately 13% occurring only once. These data were also reused for a study on yellow fever vaccine responses in identical twins.

The specimen was CD8+ T cells sorted from blood. These receptor sequences come from a woman aged 18-29 years in good health. CDR3s include the opening cysteine and the closing phenylalanine or tryptophan. A D gene is named only where the DNA matches it firmly. Size tells how often a clone was seen (once, few, many) or the class of an expanded clone, and some rows leave it out.

J gene,D gene,clone size,V gene,CDR3 protein,CDR3 DNA
TRBJ2-5,.,few,TRBV6-5,CASSYSGGGTQETQYF,TGTGCCAGCAGTTACTCGGGCGGCGGGACCCAAGAGACCCAGTACTTC
TRBJ2-1,.,many,TRBV15,CATSSTGTRYLEQFF,TGTGCCACCAGCTCTACCGGGACTCGATACTTGGAGCAGTTCTTC
TRBJ2-1,.,.,TRBV11-2,CASSLALDSYNEQFF,TGTGCCAGCAGCTTAGCGTTAGACAGCTACAATGAGCAGTTCTTC
TRBJ2-2,.,few,TRBV27,CASSFWAGELFF,TGTGCCAGCAGTTTTTGGGCCGGGGAGCTGTTTTTT
TRBJ2-5,.,many,TRBV5-1,CASSLSPGSQETQYF,TGCGCCAGCAGCTTGAGTCCGGGCAGCCAAGAGACCCAGTACTTC
TRBJ2-2,.,many,TRBV5-1,CASTSWDRNTGELFF,TGCGCCAGCACTTCGTGGGACCGAAACACCGGGGAGCTGTTTTTT
TRBJ1-2,.,few,TRBV2,CASRAVGGKKGYGYTF,TGTGCCAGCAGGGCCGTAGGGGGGAAGAAGGGCTATGGCTACACCTTC
TRBJ2-3,.,.,TRBV25-1,CASSEYAGGGTDTQYF,TGTGCCAGCAGTGAATATGCCGGGGGAGGCACAGATACGCAGTATTTT
TRBJ2-6,TRBD1,few,TRBV18,CASSPGTGEVTDFPGANVLTF,TGTGCCAGCTCACCAGGGACAGGGGAGGTGACGGATTTCCCTGGGGCCAACGTCCTGACTTTC
TRBJ2-5,.,few,TRBV13,CASSFGQREETQYF,TGTGCCAGCAGCTTTGGCCAGAGAGAGGAGACCCAGTACTTC
TRBJ2-2,.,few,TRBV20-1,CSASGWRGELFF,TGCAGTGCTTCCGGGTGGAGGGGGGAGCTGTTTTTT
TRBJ2-7,.,many,TRBV4-1,CASSQTGTGTYEQYF,TGCGCCAGCAGCCAGACCGGGACGGGTACCTACGAGCAGTACTTC
TRBJ2-6,.,.,TRBV3-1,CASRPRLGGTGANVLTF,TGTGCCAGCAGACCCCGTCTTGGGGGGACTGGGGCCAACGTCCTGACTTTC
TRBJ2-3,.,.,TRBV6-1,CASSTIDGATDTQYF,TGTGCCAGCAGTACCATTGACGGGGCCACAGATACGCAGTATTTT
TRBJ1-3,.,few,TRBV25-1,CASSEYMSPEHSGNTIYF,TGTGCCAGCAGTGAATATATGTCGCCGGAGCACTCTGGAAACACCATATATTTT
TRBJ2-3,.,.,TRBV12-3/TRBV12-4,CASSFPAGSSTDTQYF,TGTGCCAGCAGTTTTCCGGCGGGGTCATCCACAGATACGCAGTATTTT
TRBJ2-1,.,.,TRBV6-1,CASSQSLASSYNEQFF,TGTGCCAGCAGTCAGTCCCTCGCTTCTTCCTACAATGAGCAGTTCTTC